This T cell receptor (beta chain) was sequenced for a study of blood T cell repertoires in COVID-19. Germline lookup yields CDR1 MNHEY and CDR2 SMNVEV (reference sequence). The CDR3 covers 16 residues. The J segment lost 4 bases and the V segment lost 0 bases, leaving 7 bases of the junction unmatched. Those enrolled, adults aged roughly 18 to 90 years, came from around 24 US areas. Recovered participants had two consecutive negative NP/OP PCR tests, healthcare professional clearance, or symptom resolution. Authors' methods: Amplifying reference gene primers gave estimates of nucleated cell counts. Sequencing used immunoSEQ multiplex PCR; TCRdb keeps in-frame clones, though not all of them. That table furnishes V, J and clone size, whereas the DNA furnished D and trimming. Altogether hundreds of thousands of clones are present, under 90% being singletons, with the ten largest covering around 15%.

The chain couples TRBV27 to TRBJ1-2; TRBD1 aligns across 8 bases. Sequencing used PBMCs or T cells enriched from blood (not recorded which). The sequence was obtained from a man younger than 35 who had recovered from COVID-19. The CDR3 loop is CASSLSPGQGTYGYTF. In nucleotides, the CDR3 is TGTGCCAGCAGTTTATCCCCAGGACAGGGAACCTATGGCTACACCTTC.